The 4 T cell receptor beta chains in this list originate from one sample, sequenced in a study of shared clonotypes between healthy human individuals (dated by TCRdb to about 2020). For the CD8 naive samples, CD45RO-negative cells were positively selected for CCR7, yielding a CD45RA+CCR7+ population from which TemRA cells were excluded. Receptors were amplified or captured by the immunoSEQ multiplex PCR assay. TCRdb obtained this table from immuneACCESS and retained in-frame rearrangements with V and J assigned. These tables miss some clones; where compared with another copy, unresolved V genes account for less than half of the shortfall, and the remainder is unexplained. The sample table contains nearly 2 million clones; only one count was recorded for around 96% of them. Jointly, the top ten make up roughly 1% of the sample. Material: naive CD8+ T cells sorted from blood. Interpreted using the paper, the cell subset or site label stands for: CD45RA+CCR7+. The origin of the receptors is a young man in good health.

The count of this clone is one. The chain combines TRBV7-9 with TRBJ1-2, with D possibly matching TRBD1 (5 bases). Germline V gene sequence: CDR1 SEHNR, CDR2 FQNEAQ (reference sequence). V was cut by 1 base and J by 8 bases, with 11 bases left in between. The CDR3 loop spans 13 amino acids. CDR3 nucleotides: TGTGCCAGCAGCTTAGGTTCAGGGCCAGGCTACACCTTC. As protein: CASSLGSGPGYTF.

The V call is TRBV7-2, the J call TRBJ2-7, with D possibly being TRBD1 (5 bases). The V end was cut by 4 bases, the J end by 12 bases, with 16 bases between. Germline CDR1 SGHTA, CDR2 FQGNSA. This CDR3 is built from 12 residues. This CDR3 reads CASSYRPGPLYF. In DNA, the CDR3 is TGTGCCAGCAGCTACAGGCCCGGGCCACTGTACTTC.

The rearrangement joins TRBV29-1 to TRBJ2-3; 13 positions match TRBD2. Germline V gene data show CDR1 as SQVTM and CDR2 as ANQGSEA. This CDR3 region has 17 residues. With 0 bases clipped from V and 4 bases from J, the junction kept 7 bases outside the gene matches. This CDR3 is CSVEDRGTSGISDTQYF. As DNA, the CDR3 is TGCAGCGTTGAAGATAGGGGGACTAGCGGGATCTCAGATACGCAGTATTTT.

Turning to this clone: This same CDR3 is encoded by further DNA sequences in the sample. The chain carries TRBV4-1 and TRBJ1-5, with 9 bases fitting TRBD1. The V and J ends lost 3 bases and 5 bases, in that order; junction bases with no gene match: 2. The V gene's germline CDR1 is MGHRA and CDR2 YSYEKL. The CDR3 covers 14 residues. CDR3 amino acids: CASSQTGGDQPQHF. CDR3 bases: TGCGCCAGCAGCCAGACAGGGGGGGATCAGCCCCAGCATTTT.